This T cell receptor beta chain emerged from a study of T cell repertoires in cytomegalovirus infection. TCRdb passed the reads through MiXCR, listing each CDR3 protein once. The sample records around 140,000 distinct CDR3 sequences, 30% to 40% being singletons. This clonotype was seen only a few times. Its antigen remains unknown. CDR1 and CDR2 (germline): SGHVS, FQNEAQ. The CDR3 totals 15 residues. The V segment lost 5 bases and the J segment 5 bases; nucleotides outside the gene matches: 8. This material consisted of CD8+ T cells from cultured PBMCs, taken from culture after CMV antigen stimulation. This chain joins TRBV7-8 and TRBJ2-1, with 8 nucleotides matching TRBD1. The clonotype originates from a human donor in good health (CMV status not recorded). Some clones in this sample may be carry-over from other donors' samples. Here the CDR3 DNA reads TGTGCCAGCAGCATCAGGGGGCACCCTGACAATGAGCAGTTCTTC. Translating it yields CASSIRGHPDNEQFF.